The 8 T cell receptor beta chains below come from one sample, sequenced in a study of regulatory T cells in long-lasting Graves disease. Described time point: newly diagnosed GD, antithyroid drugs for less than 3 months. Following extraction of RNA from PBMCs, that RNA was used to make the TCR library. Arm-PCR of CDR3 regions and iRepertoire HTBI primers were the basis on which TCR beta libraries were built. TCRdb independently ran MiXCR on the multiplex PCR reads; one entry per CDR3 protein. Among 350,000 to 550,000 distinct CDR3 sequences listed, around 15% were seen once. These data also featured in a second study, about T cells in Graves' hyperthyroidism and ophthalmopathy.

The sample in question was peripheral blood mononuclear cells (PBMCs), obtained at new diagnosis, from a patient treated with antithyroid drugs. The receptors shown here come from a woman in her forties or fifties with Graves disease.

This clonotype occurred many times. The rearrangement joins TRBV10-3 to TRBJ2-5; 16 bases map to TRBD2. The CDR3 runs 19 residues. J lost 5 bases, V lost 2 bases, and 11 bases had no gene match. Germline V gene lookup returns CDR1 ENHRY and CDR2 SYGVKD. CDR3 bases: TGTGCCATCAGTGAGCTCTCCGGGACTAGCGGGAGGGCCAGGGAGACCCAGTACTTC. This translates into CAISELSGTSGRARETQYF.

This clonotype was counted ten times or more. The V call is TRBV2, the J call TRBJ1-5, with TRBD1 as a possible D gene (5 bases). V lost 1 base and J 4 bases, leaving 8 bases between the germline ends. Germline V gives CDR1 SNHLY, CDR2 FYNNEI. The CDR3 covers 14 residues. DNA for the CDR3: TGTGCCAGCAGTGAAGGGACACTAAATCAGCCCCAGCATTTT. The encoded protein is CASSEGTLNQPQHF. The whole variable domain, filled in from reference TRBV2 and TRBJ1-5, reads EPEVTQTPSHQVTQMGQEVILRCVPISNHLYFYWYRQILGQKVEFLVSFYNNEISEKSEIFDDQFSVERPDGSNFTLKIRSTKLEDSAMYFCASSEGTLNQPQHFGDGTRLSIL.

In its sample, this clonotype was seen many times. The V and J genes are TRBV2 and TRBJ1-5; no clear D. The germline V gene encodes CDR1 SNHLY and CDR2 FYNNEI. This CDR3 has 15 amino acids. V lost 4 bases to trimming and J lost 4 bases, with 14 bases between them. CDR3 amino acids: CASSVEGLENQPQHF. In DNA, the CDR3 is TGTGCCAGCAGTGTAGAGGGCCTAGAGAATCAGCCCCAGCATTTT. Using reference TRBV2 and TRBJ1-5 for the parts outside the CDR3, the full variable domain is EPEVTQTPSHQVTQMGQEVILRCVPISNHLYFYWYRQILGQKVEFLVSFYNNEISEKSEIFDDQFSVERPDGSNFTLKIRSTKLEDSAMYFCASSVEGLENQPQHFGDGTRLSIL.

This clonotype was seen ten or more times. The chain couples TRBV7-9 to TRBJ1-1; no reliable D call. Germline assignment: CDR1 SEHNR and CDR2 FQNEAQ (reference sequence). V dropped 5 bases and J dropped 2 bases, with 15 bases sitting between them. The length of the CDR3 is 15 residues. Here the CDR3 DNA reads TGTGCCAGCAGCCTCCCCCTGGGGAAAAACACTGAAGCTTTCTTT. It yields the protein CASSLPLGKNTEAFF. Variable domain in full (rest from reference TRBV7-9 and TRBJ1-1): DTGVSQNPRHKITKRGQNVTFRCDPISEHNRLYWYRQTLGQGPEFLTYFQNEAQLEKSRLLSDRFSAERPKGSFSTLEIQRTEQGDSAMYLCASSLPLGKNTEAFFGQGTRLTVV.

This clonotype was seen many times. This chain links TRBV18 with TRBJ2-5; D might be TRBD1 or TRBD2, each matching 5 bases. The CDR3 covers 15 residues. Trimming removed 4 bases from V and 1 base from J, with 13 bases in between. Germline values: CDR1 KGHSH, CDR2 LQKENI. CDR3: CASSRPGPPQETQYF. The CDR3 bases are TGTGCCAGCTCACGGCCGGGACCCCCCCAAGAGACCCAGTACTTC. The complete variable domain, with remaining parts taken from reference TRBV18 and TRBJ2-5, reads NAGVMQNPRHLVRRRGQEARLRCSPMKGHSHVYWYRQLPEEGLKFMVYLQKENIIDESGMPKERFSAEFPKEGPSILRIQQVVRGDSAAYFCASSRPGPPQETQYFGPGTRLLVL.

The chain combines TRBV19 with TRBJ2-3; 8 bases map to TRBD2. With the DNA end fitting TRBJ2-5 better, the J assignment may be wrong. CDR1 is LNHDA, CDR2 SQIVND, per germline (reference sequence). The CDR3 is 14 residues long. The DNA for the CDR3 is TGTGCCAGTAGTAGCCGGGGGGGGTCAGAGACCCAGTACTTC. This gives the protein CASSSRGGSETQYF.

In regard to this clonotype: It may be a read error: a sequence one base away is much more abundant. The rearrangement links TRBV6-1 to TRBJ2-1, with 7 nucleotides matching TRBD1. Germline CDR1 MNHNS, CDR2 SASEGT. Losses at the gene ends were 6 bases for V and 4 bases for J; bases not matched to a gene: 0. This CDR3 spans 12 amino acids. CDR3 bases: TGTGCCAGCAGGGGACAGTACAATGAGCAGTTCTTC. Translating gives CASRGQYNEQFF.

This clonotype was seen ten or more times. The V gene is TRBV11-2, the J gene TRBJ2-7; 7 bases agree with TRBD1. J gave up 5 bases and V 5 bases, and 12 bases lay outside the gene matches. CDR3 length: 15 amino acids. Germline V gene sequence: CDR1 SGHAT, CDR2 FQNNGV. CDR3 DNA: TGTGCCAGCAGCAAGCCCGAGACAGGGTCTCACGAGCAGTACTTC. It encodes CASSKPETGSHEQYF.